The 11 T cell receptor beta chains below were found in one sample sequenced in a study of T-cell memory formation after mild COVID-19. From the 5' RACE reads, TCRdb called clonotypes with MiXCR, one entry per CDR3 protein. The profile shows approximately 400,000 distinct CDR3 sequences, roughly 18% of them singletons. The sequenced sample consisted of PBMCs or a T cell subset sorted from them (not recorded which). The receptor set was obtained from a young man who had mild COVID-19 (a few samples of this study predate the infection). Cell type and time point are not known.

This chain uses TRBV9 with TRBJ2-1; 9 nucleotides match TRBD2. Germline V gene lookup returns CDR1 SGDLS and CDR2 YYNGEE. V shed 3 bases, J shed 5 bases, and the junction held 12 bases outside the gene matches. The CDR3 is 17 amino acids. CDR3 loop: CASSAEGLAGPHNEQFF. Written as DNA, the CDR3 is TGTGCCAGCAGCGCGGAGGGGCTAGCGGGGCCGCACAATGAGCAGTTCTTC. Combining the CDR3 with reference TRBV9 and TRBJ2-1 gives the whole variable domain DSGVTQTPKHLITATGQRVTLRCSPRSGDLSVYWYQQSLDQGLQFLIQYYNGEERAKGNILERFSAQQFPDLHSELNLSSLELGDSALYFCASSAEGLAGPHNEQFFGPGTRLTVL.

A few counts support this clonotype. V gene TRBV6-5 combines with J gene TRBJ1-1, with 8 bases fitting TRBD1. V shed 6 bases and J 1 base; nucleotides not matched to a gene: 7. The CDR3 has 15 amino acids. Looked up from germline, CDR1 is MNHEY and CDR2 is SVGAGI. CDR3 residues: CASSRTGQGNTEAFF. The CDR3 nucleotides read TGTGCCAGCAGCCGGACAGGGCAGGGGAACACTGAAGCTTTCTTT.

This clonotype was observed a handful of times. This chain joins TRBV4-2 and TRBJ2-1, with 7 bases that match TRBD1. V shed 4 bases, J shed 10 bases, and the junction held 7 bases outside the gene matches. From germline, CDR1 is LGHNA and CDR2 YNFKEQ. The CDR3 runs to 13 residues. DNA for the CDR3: TGTGCCAGCAGCCTTGACAGGGCTGGAGAGCAGTTCTTC. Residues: CASSLDRAGEQFF.

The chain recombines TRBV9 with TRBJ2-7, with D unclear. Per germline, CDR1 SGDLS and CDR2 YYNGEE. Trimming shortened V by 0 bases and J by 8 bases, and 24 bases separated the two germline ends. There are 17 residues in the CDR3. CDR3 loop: CASSVVADLATRKKQYV. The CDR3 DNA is TGTGCCAGCAGCGTAGTGGCTGACCTCGCTACGAGGAAGAAGCAGTACGTC.

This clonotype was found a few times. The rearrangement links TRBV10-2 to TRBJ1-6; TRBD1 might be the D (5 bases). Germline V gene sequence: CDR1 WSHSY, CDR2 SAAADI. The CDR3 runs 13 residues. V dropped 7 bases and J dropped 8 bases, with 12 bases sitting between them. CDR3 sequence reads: CASMWTGDSPLHF. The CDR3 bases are TGCGCCAGCATGTGGACGGGGGATTCACCCCTCCACTTT.

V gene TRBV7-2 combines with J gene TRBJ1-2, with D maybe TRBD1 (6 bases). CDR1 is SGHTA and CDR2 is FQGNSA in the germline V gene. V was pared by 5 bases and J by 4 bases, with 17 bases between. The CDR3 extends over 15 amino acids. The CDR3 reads CASSPNGQSFYGYTF. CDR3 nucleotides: TGTGCCAGCAGCCCGAACGGACAGTCATTCTATGGCTACACCTTC.

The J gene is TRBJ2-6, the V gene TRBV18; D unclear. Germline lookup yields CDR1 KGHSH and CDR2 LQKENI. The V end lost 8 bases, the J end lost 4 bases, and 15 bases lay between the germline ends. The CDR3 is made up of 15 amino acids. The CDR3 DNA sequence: TGTGCCAGCACAGACCTAATATCAGGGGCCAACGTCCTGACTTTC. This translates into CASTDLISGANVLTF.

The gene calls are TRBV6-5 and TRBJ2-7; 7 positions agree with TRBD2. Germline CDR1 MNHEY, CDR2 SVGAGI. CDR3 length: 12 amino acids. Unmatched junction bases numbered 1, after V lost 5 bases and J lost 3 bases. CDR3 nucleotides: TGTGCCAGCAGTCGGGGGGACTACGAGCAGTACTTC. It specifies CASSRGDYEQYF.

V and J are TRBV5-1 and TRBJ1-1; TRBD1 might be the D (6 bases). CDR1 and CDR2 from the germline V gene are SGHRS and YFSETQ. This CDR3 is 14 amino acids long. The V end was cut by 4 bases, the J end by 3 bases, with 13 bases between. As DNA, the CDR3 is TGCGCCAGCAGCACAACAGGGCGTGACACTGAAGCTTTCTTT. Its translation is CASSTTGRDTEAFF.

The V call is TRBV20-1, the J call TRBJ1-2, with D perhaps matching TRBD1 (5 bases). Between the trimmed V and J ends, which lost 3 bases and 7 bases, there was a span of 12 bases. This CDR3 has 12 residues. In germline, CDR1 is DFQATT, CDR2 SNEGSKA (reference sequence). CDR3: CSASWGDGGYTF. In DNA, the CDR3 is TGCAGTGCTAGTTGGGGGGATGGTGGCTACACCTTC.

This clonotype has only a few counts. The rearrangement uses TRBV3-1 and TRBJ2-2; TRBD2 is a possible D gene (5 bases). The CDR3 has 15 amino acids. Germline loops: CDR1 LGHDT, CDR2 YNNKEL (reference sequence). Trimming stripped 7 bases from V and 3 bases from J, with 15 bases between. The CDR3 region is CASTHSADYTGELFF. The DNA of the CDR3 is TGTGCCAGCACCCACTCAGCGGATTACACCGGGGAGCTGTTTTTT.